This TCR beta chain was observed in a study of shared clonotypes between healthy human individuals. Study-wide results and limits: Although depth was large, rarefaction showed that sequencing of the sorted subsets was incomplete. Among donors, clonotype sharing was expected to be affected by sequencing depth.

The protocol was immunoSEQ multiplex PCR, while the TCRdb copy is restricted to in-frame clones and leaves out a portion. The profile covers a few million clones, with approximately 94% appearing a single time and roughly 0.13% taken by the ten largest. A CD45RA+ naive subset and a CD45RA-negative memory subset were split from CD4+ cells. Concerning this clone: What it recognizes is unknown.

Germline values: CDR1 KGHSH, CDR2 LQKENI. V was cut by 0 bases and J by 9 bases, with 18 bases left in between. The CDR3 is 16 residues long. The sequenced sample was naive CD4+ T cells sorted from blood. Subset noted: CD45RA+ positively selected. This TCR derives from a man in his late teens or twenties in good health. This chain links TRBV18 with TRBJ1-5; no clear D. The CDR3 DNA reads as TGTGCCAGCTCACCACCGGTTATAGGTCCGGCCCGGCCCCAGCATTTT. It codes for CASSPPVIGPARPQHF.